This T cell receptor (beta chain) was sequenced during a study of blood T cells in healthy people across ages. Study-wide results and limits: Researchers said unsorted PBMCs prevented a conclusive naive versus antigen-experienced comparison. Percentage of naive T cells showed a strong correlation with TCR beta diversity.

A sample-barcoded 5' primer and a J-beta primer mix were used in a second PCR of roughly 6 to 11 cycles. All cDNA molecules were each tagged by a template-switch adaptor with 12 random nucleotides. MiXCR, run by TCRdb on the 5' RACE reads, gives a single entry per CDR3 protein. The sample lists about 1.4 million distinct CDR3 sequences; 55% to 75% were seen once. A remark on this clonotype: Its antigen is not identified.

There are 16 residues in the CDR3. Germline CDR1 reads SQVTM; CDR2 reads ANQGSEA. Trimming at V came to 4 bases and at J to 1 base, leaving 10 bases not matched to a gene. The chain combines TRBV29-1 with TRBJ2-7; 10 nucleotides line up with TRBD2. This TCR came from a man aged 18 to 30 in good health. Sequenced input: blood. CDR3 bases: TGCAGCGTTGTAGGAGTAGCGGGAGGTCCTTCCTACGAGCAGTACTTC. Its protein is CSVVGVAGGPSYEQYF.